The entry that follows covers one T cell receptor beta chain sequence. Assignments of participants to cohorts depended upon their own reported clinical history. The sample comes from a study of blood T cell repertoires in COVID-19. The germline gives CDR1 MDHEN, CDR2 SYDVKM. Trimming took 6 bases from V and 10 from J; bases not matched to a gene: 17. The CDR3 has 15 amino acids. Generated by immunoSEQ multiplex PCR, the TCRdb table keeps only in-frame clones and is missing some. The data show about 180,000 clones, 85% to 90% seen once. V gene TRBV28 combines with J gene TRBJ1-2; 7 nucleotides agree with TRBD1. This clonotype was sampled from a man aged 35 to 55 who had recovered from COVID-19. Material for sequencing was PBMCs or T cells enriched from blood (not recorded which). The CDR3 here is CASSPSDRAGLDYTF. As DNA, the CDR3 is TGTGCCAGCAGCCCCTCCGACAGGGCGGGTCTTGACTACACCTTC.